This T cell receptor (beta chain) appears in the sequencing data of a study of Graves' ophthalmopathy and Graves' hyperthyroidism. Trimming pared 6 bases from V and 11 bases from J, leaving 14 bases between. The CDR3 runs to 11 residues. Germline values: CDR1 MNHEY, CDR2 SVGAGI. RNA transcripts served as template for amplifying TCR beta CDR3 sequences. First-round RT-PCR relied on HTBI primers, and a second-round multiplex PCR came next. TCRdb reanalysed the multiplex PCR reads using MiXCR and keeps one entry per CDR3 protein. This repertoire shows roughly 600,000 distinct CDR3 sequences, approximately 35% found once; its top ten account for about 4.2%.

The sequenced sample consisted of peripheral blood or thyroid tissue (not recorded which). The rearrangement joins TRBV6-5 to TRBJ2-7; D is unresolved. This receptor was taken from an adult man with Graves' hyperthyroidism. The CDR3 nucleotides are TGTGCCAGCAGCCACAGTAGACGGGAGTACTTC. It codes for CASSHSRREYF.